One sample yielded the 21 T cell receptor beta chains listed below, sequenced in a study of CD8 T cells in Susac syndrome. It was with random hexamers that roughly 0.45 to 1 ug RNA was reverse transcribed. TCRdb re-derived calls from the immunoSEQ multiplex PCR reads in MiXCR, one entry per CDR3 protein. The profile shows 150,000 to 200,000 distinct CDR3 sequences, about 94% of them singletons. Sequenced material: CD4+ T cells from PBMCs. These receptors all stem from a human donor with Susac syndrome.

The chain uses TRBV30 and TRBJ2-4; a possible D gene is TRBD1 (6 bases). Trimming removed 0 bases from V and 7 bases from J, with 10 bases in between. The CDR3 consists of 13 residues. CDR1 is GTSNPN and CDR2 is SVGIG in the germline V gene (reference sequence). CDR3 amino acids: CAWSVQGMNIQYF. CDR3 DNA sequence: TGTGCCTGGAGTGTTCAGGGGATGAACATTCAGTACTTC.

V gene TRBV29-1 combines with J gene TRBJ2-7, with TRBD2 as a possible D gene (6 bases). V was clipped by 6 bases and J by 3 bases, with 15 bases between them. The CDR3 spans 13 residues. Looked up from germline, CDR1 is SQVTM and CDR2 is ANQGSEA. CDR3 in amino acids: CSVTTGRFYEQYF. CDR3 bases: TGCAGCGTAACAACGGGGAGGTTCTACGAGCAGTACTTC.

This chain joins TRBV30 and TRBJ2-3, with TRBD2 as a possible D gene (7 bases). The CDR3 has 14 amino acids. Between the trimmed V and J ends, which lost 5 bases and 15 bases, there was a span of 27 bases. Germline V lookup: CDR1 GTSNPN, CDR2 SVGIG (reference sequence). DNA of the CDR3: TGTGCCTGGCATGGGGGGGGGAGCCTCGAGGGACAATATTTT. The encoded protein is CAWHGGGSLEGQYF.

The chain recombines TRBV29-1 with TRBJ2-7; 8 bases match TRBD1. Germline values: CDR1 SQVTM, CDR2 ANQGSEA. V dropped 4 bases and J dropped 3; count of bases not matched to a gene: 8. This CDR3 is 14 amino acids long. Here the CDR3 DNA reads TGCAGCGTTGTGCCCGGGACAGGTAACTACGAGCAGTACTTC. Its protein product is CSVVPGTGNYEQYF.

The V call is TRBV7-2, the J call TRBJ2-5, with 8 bases identical to TRBD1. Germline CDR1 is SGHTA and CDR2 is FQGNSA. This CDR3 comprises 15 residues. V was pared by 5 bases and J by 2 bases, with 7 bases of the junction left unmatched. In DNA, the CDR3 is TGTGCCAGCAGCCCCCGGACAGGGTGGCAAGAGACCCAGTACTTC. Amino acid sequence: CASSPRTGWQETQYF.

The CDR3 is CAWSVTIGLAGRGEQFF. The DNA of the CDR3 is TGTGCCTGGAGTGTAACAATCGGACTAGCGGGGAGGGGAGAGCAGTTCTTC. The rearrangement links TRBV30 to TRBJ2-1; TRBD2 matches 12 bases. CDR1 is GTSNPN, CDR2 SVGIG, per germline (reference sequence). This CDR3 is built from 17 residues. The junction had 13 bases not matched to a gene; V was cut back by 0 bases and J by 10 bases. Together with reference TRBV30 and TRBJ2-1, the CDR3 gives the full variable domain: SQTIHQWPATLVQPVGSPLSLECTVEGTSNPNLYWYRQAAGRGLQLLFYSVGIGQISSEVPQNLSASRPQDRQFILSSKKLLLSDSGFYLCAWSVTIGLAGRGEQFFGPGTRLTVL.

The chain carries TRBV12-3 or TRBV12-4 and TRBJ2-2; D unresolved. This CDR3 region has 12 residues. Trimming shortened V by 3 bases and J by 4 bases, and 3 bases separated the two germline ends. In DNA form, the CDR3 reads TGTGCCAGCAGTTTCCTCACCGGGGAGCTGTTTTTT. This gives the protein CASSFLTGELFF.

CDR3 in amino acids: CASSQDRDNEQFF. CDR3 nucleotide sequence: TGTGCCAGCAGCCAAGATAGGGACAATGAGCAGTTCTTC. This chain uses TRBV3-1 with TRBJ2-1; D is ambiguous. V gave up 0 bases and J gave up 5 bases, with 5 bases separating them. The CDR3 extends over 13 amino acids. The V gene's germline CDR1 is LGHDT and CDR2 YNNKEL (reference sequence).

In this sample, this clonotype turned up a few times. This chain links TRBV9 with TRBJ2-2; tentatively, D is TRBD2 (6 bases). Germline V gene lookup returns CDR1 SGDLS and CDR2 YYNGEE. V was cut by 5 bases and J by 0 bases, with 14 bases left in between. This CDR3 is 16 amino acids long. The CDR3 loop reads CASSGEVSPNTGELFF. The CDR3 DNA reads as TGTGCCAGCAGTGGGGAGGTCAGCCCGAACACCGGGGAGCTGTTTTTT.

The chain is built from TRBV10-3 and TRBJ2-4; maybe TRBD2 (6 bases). Germline V gene lookup returns CDR1 ENHRY and CDR2 SYGVKD. Trimming removed 0 bases at V and 0 bases at J, with 15 bases between. CDR3 length: 18 amino acids. This CDR3 reads CAISESFPGDLAKNIQYF. In DNA, the CDR3 is TGTGCCATCAGTGAGTCGTTCCCGGGGGATCTAGCCAAAAACATTCAGTACTTC.

V usage is TRBV29-1 and J usage is TRBJ1-1; D gene ambiguous. From germline, CDR1 is SQVTM and CDR2 ANQGSEA. The V gene lost 6 bases and the J gene lost 3 bases, with 14 bases spanning the gap. The CDR3 is made up of 13 amino acids. The CDR3 bases are TGCAGCGTCCACCCGGGGTCCCACACTGAAGCTTTCTTT. Its translation: CSVHPGSHTEAFF.

The CDR3 region is CASSLFGGGLTDTQYF. CDR3 bases: TGTGCCAGCAGTTTATTCGGGGGGGGCCTCACAGATACGCAGTATTTT. This rearrangement joins TRBV12-3 or TRBV12-4 to TRBJ2-3; 8 bases fit TRBD2. The V gene end was trimmed by 2 bases and the J gene end by 2 bases; junction bases not matched to a gene: 6. The CDR3 is 16 amino acids.

The CDR3 reads CSVEERTGSNGYTF. The CDR3 DNA follows: TGCAGCGTTGAAGAAAGGACAGGGAGCAATGGCTACACCTTC. The J gene is TRBJ1-2, the V gene TRBV29-1; the match to TRBD1 covers 8 bases. This CDR3 comprises 14 residues. The germline V gene has CDR1 SQVTM and CDR2 ANQGSEA. V lost 0 bases to trimming and J lost 6 bases; unmatched junction nucleotides: 6.

The V call is TRBV30, the J call TRBJ1-1; D unresolved. The CDR3 extends over 11 amino acids. V shed 2 bases and J shed 10 bases, with 11 bases lying between them. The germline gives CDR1 GTSNPN, CDR2 SVGIG (reference sequence). The CDR3, as DNA: TGTGCCTGGAGTTCACCCGTCGTAGCTTTCTTT. This translates into CAWSSPVVAFF.

This chain joins TRBV27 and TRBJ2-2, with D uncertain. The CDR3 consists of 15 residues. Germline CDR1 reads MNHEY; CDR2 reads SMNVEV (reference sequence). V dropped 5 bases and J dropped 4 bases, with 14 bases sitting between them. The CDR3 is CASSPNSAATGELFF. CDR3 in DNA: TGTGCCAGCAGTCCGAACAGCGCCGCCACCGGGGAGCTGTTTTTT.

CDR3 in DNA: TGTGCCTGGAGGCGGGGTACGGGGCCTCGGGAAAAACTGTTTTTT. This translates into CAWRRGTGPREKLFF. The chain has TRBV30 and TRBJ1-4; D possibly corresponds to TRBD1 (5 bases). This CDR3 region has 15 residues. Deletions cut 3 bases from V and 8 bases from J, with 19 bases between. Germline CDR1 is GTSNPN and CDR2 is SVGIG (reference sequence). The full variable domain, rest sourced from reference TRBV30 and TRBJ1-4, is SQTIHQWPATLVQPVGSPLSLECTVEGTSNPNLYWYRQAAGRGLQLLFYSVGIGQISSEVPQNLSASRPQDRQFILSSKKLLLSDSGFYLCAWRRGTGPREKLFFGSGTQLSVL.

The V gene is TRBV11-2, the J gene TRBJ1-2; D call uncertain. The germline V and J ends were trimmed by 2 bases and 5 bases, with 9 bases remaining between them. Germline values: CDR1 SGHAT, CDR2 FQNNGV. The CDR3 covers 13 residues. CDR3 region: CASSLSHSYGYTF. CDR3 bases: TGTGCCAGCAGCTTAAGTCACAGTTATGGCTACACCTTC.

V is TRBV20-1 and J is TRBJ2-5; no clear D gene. The germline gives CDR1 DFQATT, CDR2 SNEGSKA (reference sequence). The germline V and J ends were trimmed by 3 bases and 0 bases, with 14 bases remaining between them. There are 15 residues in the CDR3. The CDR3 reads CSASRPEMYQETQYF. CDR3 bases: TGCAGTGCTAGTCGCCCTGAGATGTACCAAGAGACCCAGTACTTC.

The V call is TRBV27, the J call TRBJ2-7; tentatively, D is TRBD2 (5 bases). This CDR3 spans 13 amino acids. The germline CDR1 and CDR2 sequences are MNHEY and SMNVEV (reference sequence). V lost 6 bases and J 3 bases, leaving 12 bases between the germline ends. The CDR3, as DNA: TGTGCCAGCAGGGACTCAGCAAGCTACGAGCAGTACTTC. Its translation is CASRDSASYEQYF.

This sequence joins TRBV5-1 and TRBJ2-5; 7 nucleotides agree with TRBD2. Germline V lookup: CDR1 SGHRS, CDR2 YFSETQ. CDR3 length: 15 amino acids. With V trimmed by 4 bases and J by 0 bases, 6 bases remained unmatched. Here the CDR3 reads CASSGLGGNQETQYF. In DNA, the CDR3 is TGCGCCAGCAGCGGCTTGGGGGGGAACCAAGAGACCCAGTACTTC. Based on the CDR3 plus reference TRBV5-1 and TRBJ2-5, the full variable domain is KAGVTQTPRYLIKTRGQQVTLSCSPISGHRSVSWYQQTPGQGLQFLFEYFSETQRNKGNFPGRFSGRQFSNSRSEMNVSTLELGDSALYLCASSGLGGNQETQYFGPGTRLLVL.

The CDR3 reads CSVSQIMDTEAFF. In nucleotides, the CDR3 is TGCAGCGTCTCCCAGATTATGGACACTGAAGCTTTCTTT. This chain joins TRBV29-1 and TRBJ1-1; D uncertain. V was trimmed by 6 bases and J by 3 bases, leaving 14 bases between them. The CDR3 is made up of 13 amino acids. Germline assignment: CDR1 SQVTM and CDR2 ANQGSEA.